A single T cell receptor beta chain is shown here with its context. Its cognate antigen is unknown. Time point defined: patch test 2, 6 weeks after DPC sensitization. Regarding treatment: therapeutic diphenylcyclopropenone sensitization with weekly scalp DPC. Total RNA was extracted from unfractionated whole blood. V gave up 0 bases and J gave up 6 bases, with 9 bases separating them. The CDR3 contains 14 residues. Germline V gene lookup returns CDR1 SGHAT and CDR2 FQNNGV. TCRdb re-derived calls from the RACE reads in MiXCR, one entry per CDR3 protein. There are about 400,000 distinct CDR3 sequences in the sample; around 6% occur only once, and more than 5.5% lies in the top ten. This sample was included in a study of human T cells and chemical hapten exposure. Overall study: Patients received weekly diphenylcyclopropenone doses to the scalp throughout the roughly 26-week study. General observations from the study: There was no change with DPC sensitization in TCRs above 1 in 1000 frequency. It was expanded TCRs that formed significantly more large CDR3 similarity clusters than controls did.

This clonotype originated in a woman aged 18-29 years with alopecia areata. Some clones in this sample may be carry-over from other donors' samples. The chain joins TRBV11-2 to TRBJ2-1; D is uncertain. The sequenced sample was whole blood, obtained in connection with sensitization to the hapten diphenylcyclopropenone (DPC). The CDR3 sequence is CASSLDLRSNEQFF. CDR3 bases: TGTGCCAGCAGCTTAGATCTAAGATCCAATGAGCAGTTCTTC.